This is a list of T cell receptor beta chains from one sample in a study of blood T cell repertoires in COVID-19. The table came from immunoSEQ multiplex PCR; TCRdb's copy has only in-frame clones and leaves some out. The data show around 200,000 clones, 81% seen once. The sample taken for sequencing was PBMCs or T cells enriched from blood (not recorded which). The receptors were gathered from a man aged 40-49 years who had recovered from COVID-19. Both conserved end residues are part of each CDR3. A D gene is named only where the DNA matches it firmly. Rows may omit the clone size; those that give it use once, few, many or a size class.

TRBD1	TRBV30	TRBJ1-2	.	TGTGCCTGGAGTTTAGTTGGGACAGCCCGTTATGGCTACACCTTC	CAWSLVGTARYGYTF
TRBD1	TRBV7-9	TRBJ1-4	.	TGTGCCAGCAGCTTAATGTCCCGGGACAGGGAAAAACTGTTTTTT	CASSLMSRDREKLFF
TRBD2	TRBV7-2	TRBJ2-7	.	TGTGCCAGCAGCTTAGGGGCTAGCGGGGGGTCCTACGAGCAGTACTTC	CASSLGASGGSYEQYF
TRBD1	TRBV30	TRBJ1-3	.	TGTGCCTGGACTCCCGGGACAGGGATGGGGCTTCGTGGAAACACCATATATTTT	CAWTPGTGMGLRGNTIYF
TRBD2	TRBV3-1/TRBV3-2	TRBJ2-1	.	TGTGCCAGCAGCCCCGGACTAGCGGCAAACAATGAGCAGTTCTTC	CASSPGLAANNEQFF
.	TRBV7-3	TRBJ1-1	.	TGTGCCAGCAGCCCACAGGGAGGGCGGGCAACTGAAGCTTTCTTT	CASSPQGGRATEAFF
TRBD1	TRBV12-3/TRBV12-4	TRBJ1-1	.	TGTGCCAGCAGTTTCGGGACAGTACCTGAAGCTTTCTTT	CASSFGTVPEAFF
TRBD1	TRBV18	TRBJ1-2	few	TGTGCCAGCTCACCCCGGGCTATCTCCGACAGGGGAATCCATGGCTACACCTTC	CASSPRAISDRGIHGYTF
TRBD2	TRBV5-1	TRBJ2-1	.	TGCGCCAGCAGCTTGGAGACTAGCGGAAGGGGACAGTTCTTC	CASSLETSGRGQFF
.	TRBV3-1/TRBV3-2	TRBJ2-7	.	TGTGCCAGCAGCCAAGATAGGGCTAGCCCTTCCTACGAGCAGTACTTC	CASSQDRASPSYEQYF
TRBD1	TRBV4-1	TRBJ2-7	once	TGCGCCAGCAGCCAACCCGACAGGGGTTATGAGCAGTACTTC	CASSQPDRGYEQYF
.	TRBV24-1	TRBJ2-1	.	TGTGCCACCAGTGACACTACCGTCGGTAGGTTCTTC	CATSDTTVGRFF
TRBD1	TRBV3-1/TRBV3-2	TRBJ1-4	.	TGTGCCAGCAGCCAAGTCTTAGTGGACAGGGGTAATGAAAAACTGTTTTTT	CASSQVLVDRGNEKLFF
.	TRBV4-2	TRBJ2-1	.	TGTGCCAGCAGCCACGAACAGCGACTATCCTACAATGAGCAGTTCTTC	CASSHEQRLSYNEQFF
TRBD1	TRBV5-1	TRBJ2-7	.	TGCGCCAGCAGCTTGTATGGGACCGGGACAGGGACAATAACGGCGGGCGAGCAGTACTTC	CASSLYGTGTGTITAGEQYF
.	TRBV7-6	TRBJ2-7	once	TGTGCCAGCAGCTTAGTCCCAGGCGGGGAGTTGGTGGGAGAGCAGTACTTC	CASSLVPGGELVGEQYF
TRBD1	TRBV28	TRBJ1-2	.	TGTGCCAGCAGTCCCCCCACAGGGGGTTCCTATGGCTACACCTTC	CASSPPTGGSYGYTF
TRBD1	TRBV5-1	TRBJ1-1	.	TGCGCCAGCAGCTCTAACCCCCGGACAGGGAACACTGAAGCTTTCTTT	CASSSNPRTGNTEAFF
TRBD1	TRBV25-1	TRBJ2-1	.	TGTGCCAGCAGTGAGACGTTTGGACAGGGCTCCTACAATGAGCAGTTCTTC	CASSETFGQGSYNEQFF
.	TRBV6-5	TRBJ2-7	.	TGTGCCAGCAAAGAAGTCGGGAGTTACTACGAGCAGTACTTC	CASKEVGSYYEQYF
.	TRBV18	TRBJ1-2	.	TGTGCCAGCTCACCGACGTTTGAGGGCTGGGATGGCTACACCTTC	CASSPTFEGWDGYTF
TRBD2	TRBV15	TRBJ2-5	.	TGTGCCACCAGCAGAGGTGGACTAGCGGGGGGTCAAGAGACCCAGTACTTC	CATSRGGLAGGQETQYF
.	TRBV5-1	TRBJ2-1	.	TGCGCCAGCAGCCCATCTACAGGGAATGAGCAGTTCTTC	CASSPSTGNEQFF
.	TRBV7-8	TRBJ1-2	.	TGTGCCAGCAGTAGACAGCGACAATATGGCTACACCTTC	CASSRQRQYGYTF
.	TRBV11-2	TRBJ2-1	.	TGTGCCAGCAGCTTAACCGACAGCTCCTACAATGAGCAGTTCTTC	CASSLTDSSYNEQFF
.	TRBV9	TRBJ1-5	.	TGTGCCAGTTCTAAGACAGCCTCTAGCAATCAGCCCCAGCATTTT	CASSKTASSNQPQHF
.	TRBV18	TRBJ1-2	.	TGTGCCAGCTCACCTGGGGCTCCAGGGGTGGAGGGCTACACCTTC	CASSPGAPGVEGYTF
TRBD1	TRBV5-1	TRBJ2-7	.	TGCGCCAGCAGCTTACAGGGGGCAGGCTACGAGCAGTACTTC	CASSLQGAGYEQYF
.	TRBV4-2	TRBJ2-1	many	TGTGCCAGCAGCCAAGATGGGGCTGCCGCCCCCCACAGGGAGCAGTTCTTC	CASSQDGAAAPHREQFF
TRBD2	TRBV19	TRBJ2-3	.	TGTGCCAGTAGTATTGGTACGGGGGGTACGCAGTATTTT	CASSIGTGGTQYF
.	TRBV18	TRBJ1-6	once	TGTGCCAGCTCACGTGCGCCTAGGAGCTCCTATAATTCACCCCTCCACTTT	CASSRAPRSSYNSPLHF
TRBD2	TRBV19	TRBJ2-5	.	TGTGCCAGTAGTCGCGGGGGGGCCGCGTCAGAGACCCAGTACTTC	CASSRGGAASETQYF
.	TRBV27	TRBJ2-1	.	TGTGCCAGCAGCCGGCGAGGGATTGAGCAGTTCTTC	CASSRRGIEQFF
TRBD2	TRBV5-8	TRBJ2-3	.	TGTGCCAGCAGCCTTGGACTAGCGGGGGGGGCTTATACGCAGTATTTT	CASSLGLAGGAYTQYF
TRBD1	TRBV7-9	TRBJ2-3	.	TGTGCCAGCAGTTTGGACAGGGTGGCAGATACGCAGTATTTT	CASSLDRVADTQYF
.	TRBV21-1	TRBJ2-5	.	TGTGCCAGCAGCAATAGAATACCCCAAGAGACCCAGTACTTC	CASSNRIPQETQYF
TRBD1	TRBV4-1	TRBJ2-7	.	TGCGCCAGCAGCCAAGTTCGCCGATCGGGGCCCGGGACAGGGGCCTCCTACGAGCAGTACTTC	CASSQVRRSGPGTGASYEQYF
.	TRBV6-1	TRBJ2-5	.	TGTGCCAGCAGTGGACACCTTCAGACAGGCGGGCAAGAGACCCAGTACTTC	CASSGHLQTGGQETQYF
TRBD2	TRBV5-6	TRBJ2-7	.	TGTGCCAGCAGCTTTTTTGGATTAGCGGGAGGGCGGTACGAGCAGTACTTC	CASSFFGLAGGRYEQYF
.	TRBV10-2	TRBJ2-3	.	TGCGCCAGCAGTGAGTGGCGGGAGCAGTATTTT	CASSEWREQYF
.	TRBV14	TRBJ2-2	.	TGTGCCAGCAGCCCGCGGGGCACCGGGGAGCTGTTTTTT	CASSPRGTGELFF
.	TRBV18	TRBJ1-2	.	TGTGCCAGCTCGACATACACACCAGGGCGGTATGGCTACACCTTC	CASSTYTPGRYGYTF
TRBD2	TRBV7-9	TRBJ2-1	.	TGTGCCAGCAGCTTATCGGGACTAGCGCGATACAATGAGCAGTTCTTC	CASSLSGLARYNEQFF
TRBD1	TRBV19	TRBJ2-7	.	TGTGCCAGTAGTCAACCGGGACAGAAATACGAGCAGTACTTC	CASSQPGQKYEQYF
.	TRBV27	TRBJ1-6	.	TGTGCCAGCAGTAGAGGGGGGGCAAATAATTCACCCCTCCACTTT	CASSRGGANNSPLHF
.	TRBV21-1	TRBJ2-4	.	TGTGCCAGCAGCAAACCGGGGTCGGGGGGCGCCCCCAAAAACATTCAGTACTTC	CASSKPGSGGAPKNIQYF
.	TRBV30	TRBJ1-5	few	TGTGCCTGGAATCCCCCGGGACACCGAGCGAGCAATCAGCCCCAGCATTTT	CAWNPPGHRASNQPQHF
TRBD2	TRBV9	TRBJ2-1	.	TGTGCCAGCAGCGCTAGCGGGTCCGGCTTCCACGAGCAGTTCTTC	CASSASGSGFHEQFF
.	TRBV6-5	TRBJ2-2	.	TGTGCCAGCAATAAGGGGATACCCACCGGGGAGCTGTTTTTT	CASNKGIPTGELFF
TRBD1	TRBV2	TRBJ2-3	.	TGTGCCAGCAGTTCAGGGGGATCGGGGACAGATACGCAGTATTTT	CASSSGGSGTDTQYF
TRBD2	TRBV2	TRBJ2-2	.	TGTGCCAGCACCAGGACTAGCGTTAAGGGGGAGCTGTTTTTT	CASTRTSVKGELFF
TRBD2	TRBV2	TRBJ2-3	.	TGTGCCAGCAGTCCGGGACTAGCGGCTAAGACAGATACGCAGTATTTT	CASSPGLAAKTDTQYF
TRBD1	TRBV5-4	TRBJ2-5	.	TGTGCCAGCAGCTTGGGAGGACAGGGGGTTGAGACCCAGTACTTC	CASSLGGQGVETQYF
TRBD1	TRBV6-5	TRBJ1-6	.	TGTGCCAGCAGTCCCGACAGGGGGGACTCACCCCTCCACTTT	CASSPDRGDSPLHF
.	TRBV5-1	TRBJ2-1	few	TGCGCCAGCAGCACCCGGGACTCACCGTACTCCTACAATGAGCAGTTCTTC	CASSTRDSPYSYNEQFF
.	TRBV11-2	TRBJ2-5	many	TGTGCCAGCAGCTACCGGAGAAGCGAGACCCAGTACTTC	CASSYRRSETQYF
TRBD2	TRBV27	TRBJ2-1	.	TGTGCCAGCAGCCGGGGACTAGCGGGTTCCTACAATGAGCAGTTCTTC	CASSRGLAGSYNEQFF
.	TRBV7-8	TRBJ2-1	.	TGTGCCAGCAGCTTAGGAGGTGAGCAGTTCTTC	CASSLGGEQFF
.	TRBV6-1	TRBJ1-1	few	TGTGCCAGCAGTGACAGGGAACTGGGTTTGGGTGAAGCTTTCTTT	CASSDRELGLGEAFF